This T cell receptor beta chain was sequenced in a study of blood T cell repertoires in COVID-19. A Seattle source enrolled patients during active infection and followed them longitudinally. Germline-derived CDR1 and CDR2 are MGHDK and SYGVNS. The CDR3 spans 16 residues. Trimming took 5 bases from V and 0 from J; bases not matched to a gene: 9. Method: immunoSEQ multiplex PCR; TCRdb's copy keeps in-frame clones and lacks some. The table records 65,000 to 95,000 clones, about 78% of them present only once. Sequencing was performed on peripheral blood. The rearrangement uses TRBV25-1 and TRBJ1-1, with 7 bases aligning to TRBD1. The TCR comes from a man aged 55 to 70 with COVID-19, enrolled during active disease. This chain's CDR3 is CASSYRGPSMNTEAFF. The CDR3 nucleotides read TGTGCCAGCAGTTACAGGGGACCCTCCATGAACACTGAAGCTTTCTTT.